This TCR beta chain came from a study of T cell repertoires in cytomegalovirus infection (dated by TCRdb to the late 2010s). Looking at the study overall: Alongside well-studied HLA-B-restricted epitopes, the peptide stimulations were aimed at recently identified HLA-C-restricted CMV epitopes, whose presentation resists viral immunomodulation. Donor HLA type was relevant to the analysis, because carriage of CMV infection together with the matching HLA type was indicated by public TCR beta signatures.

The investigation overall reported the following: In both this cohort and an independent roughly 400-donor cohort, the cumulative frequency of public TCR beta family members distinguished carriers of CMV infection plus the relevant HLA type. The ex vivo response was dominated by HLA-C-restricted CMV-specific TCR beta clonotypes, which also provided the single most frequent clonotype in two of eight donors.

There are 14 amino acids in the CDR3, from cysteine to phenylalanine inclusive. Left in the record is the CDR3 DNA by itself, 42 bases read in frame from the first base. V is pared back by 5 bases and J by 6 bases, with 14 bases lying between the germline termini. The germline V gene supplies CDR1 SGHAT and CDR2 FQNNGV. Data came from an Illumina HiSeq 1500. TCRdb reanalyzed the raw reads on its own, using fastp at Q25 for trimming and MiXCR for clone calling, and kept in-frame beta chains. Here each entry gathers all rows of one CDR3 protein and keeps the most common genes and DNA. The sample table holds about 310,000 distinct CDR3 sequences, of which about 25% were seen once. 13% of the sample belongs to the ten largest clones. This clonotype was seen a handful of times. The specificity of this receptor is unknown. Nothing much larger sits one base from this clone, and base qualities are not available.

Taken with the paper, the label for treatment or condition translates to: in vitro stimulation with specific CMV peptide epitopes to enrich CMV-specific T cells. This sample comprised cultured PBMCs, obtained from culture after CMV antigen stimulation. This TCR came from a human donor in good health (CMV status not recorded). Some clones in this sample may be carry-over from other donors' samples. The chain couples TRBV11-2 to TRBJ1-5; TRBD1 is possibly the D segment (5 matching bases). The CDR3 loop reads CASSRTQGGQPQHF. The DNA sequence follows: TGTGCCAGCAGCCGAACGCAGGGAGGTCAGCCCCAGCATTTT.